This TCR beta chain was recovered during a study of regulatory T cells in long-lasting Graves disease. Time point: persistent/refractory GD, antithyroid drugs over 5 years with positive TRAb. PBMC RNA was the source of the TCR library. American Thyroid Association guidelines served as the basis for diagnosing Graves' disease. Germline CDR1 is MDHEN and CDR2 is SYDVKM. Trimming stripped 6 bases from V and 4 bases from J, with 9 bases between. The CDR3 loop spans 13 amino acids. General study results and limits: Persistent disease favored TRBV28, TRBJ1-2 and TRBJ2-5.

Assembly of TCR beta libraries relied on iRepertoire HTBI primers together with Arm-PCR of CDR3 regions. TCRdb re-derived calls from the multiplex PCR reads in MiXCR, one entry per CDR3 protein. The repertoire includes approximately 360,000 distinct CDR3 sequences, approximately 25% of them detected once, and about 27% sits in the top ten. This clonotype was picked up many times. Its antigen is still unknown. Sample: peripheral blood mononuclear cells (PBMCs), taken when the disease was refractory, from a patient treated with antithyroid drugs. The chain has TRBV28 and TRBJ2-2; D not resolved. This sequence originates from a woman aged 40 to 55 with Graves disease. CDR3 in DNA: TGTGCCAGCAGCCTAACGGGCACCGGGGAGCTGTTTTTT. This gives the protein CASSLTGTGELFF.